Many counts were recorded for the clone carrying this TCR beta chain. Its antigen is as yet unknown. Hyperthyroidism, newly diagnosed and lasting under 2 months, affected patients aged 18 to 65. Isolation of PBMCs was performed on around 9.7 ml fresh peripheral blood. Amplification targeted TCR beta CDR3 regions from RNA transcripts. HTBI primers drove first-round RT-PCR of the TCR CDR3. TCRdb fed the multiplex PCR reads into MiXCR, producing one record per CDR3 protein. The sample carries hundreds of thousands of distinct CDR3 sequences, roughly 25% recorded once. Trimming removed 2 bases at V and 4 bases at J, with 8 bases between. The length of the CDR3 is 13 residues. The entry originates in a study of T cells in Graves' hyperthyroidism and ophthalmopathy. Regarding the study as a whole: Before onset, ophthalmopathy was predicted by the model a median about 6.2 months earlier. Most thyroid clonotypes expanded above 0.001 appeared in blood too.

The sample taken for sequencing was blood. The rearrangement uses TRBV12-3 or TRBV12-4 and TRBJ1-1; D not resolved. This clonotype was sampled from a man over 45 with Graves' hyperthyroidism. This CDR3 reads CASSLYDRTEAFF. DNA for the CDR3: TGTGCCAGCAGTTTATACGACCGCACTGAAGCTTTCTTT.